The 20 T cell receptor beta chains below all came from one sample that was sequenced in a study of T cell responses to AZD1222 COVID-19 vaccine. Clones were read by immunoSEQ multiplex PCR, and TCRdb kept only the in-frame ones, dropping some. The sample records about 130,000 clones, about 90% being singletons. Sequencing used peripheral blood, obtained on day 0 of AZD1222 vaccination. The source is an adult in good health.

This clone was observed a single time. The chain has TRBV5-1 and TRBJ2-3, with D possibly matching TRBD2 (5 bases). Germline CDR1 SGHRS, CDR2 YFSETQ. Trimming removed 0 bases at V and 6 bases at J, with 17 bases between. The CDR3 contains 16 residues. The CDR3 protein is CASSLATSGIPDTQYF. The CDR3 nucleotides read TGCGCCAGCAGCTTGGCCACCAGCGGAATTCCGGATACGCAGTATTTT.

The chain links TRBV30 to TRBJ2-3, with D perhaps matching TRBD1 (6 bases). V was shortened by 3 bases and J by 4 bases, with 20 bases between the two germline ends. The CDR3 length is 16 residues. Germline CDR1 and CDR2: GTSNPN and SVGIG (reference sequence). CDR3 nucleotides: TGTGCCTGGAGCGGCTGGGGGCTAGCAAACCCAGATACGCAGTATTTT. This codes for CAWSGWGLANPDTQYF. Variable domain in full (rest from reference TRBV30 and TRBJ2-3): SQTIHQWPATLVQPVGSPLSLECTVEGTSNPNLYWYRQAAGRGLQLLFYSVGIGQISSEVPQNLSASRPQDRQFILSSKKLLLSDSGFYLCAWSGWGLANPDTQYFGPGTRLTVL.

This chain connects TRBV28 to TRBJ1-2; 7 nucleotides align to TRBD1. J was trimmed by 2 bases and V by 10 bases; bases with no gene match: 19. The germline V gene has CDR1 MDHEN and CDR2 SYDVKM. This CDR3 spans 17 amino acids. The CDR3: CATCPGQLPQRNYGYTF. In DNA, the CDR3 is TGTGCCACCTGTCCGGGACAGCTTCCCCAAAGGAACTATGGCTACACCTTC.

V and J are TRBV19 and TRBJ2-1; either TRBD1 or TRBD2 may supply D (5 bases each). Trimming shortened V by 3 bases and J by 2 bases, and 11 bases separated the two germline ends. Germline CDR1 and CDR2: LNHDA and SQIVND (reference sequence). The CDR3 runs to 15 residues. Here the CDR3 reads CASSMGDGAYNEQFF. CDR3 nucleotide sequence: TGTGCCAGTAGTATGGGGGACGGAGCCTACAATGAGCAGTTCTTC.

This chain connects TRBV24-1 to TRBJ1-5, with a tentative D call TRBD1 (5 bases). V lost 9 bases and J 7 bases, leaving 18 bases between the germline ends. Germline loops: CDR1 KGHDR, CDR2 SFDVKD. CDR3 length equals 14 residues. CDR3 sequence: CATQRGGGRQPQHF. The CDR3 DNA sequence: TGTGCCACCCAAAGGGGAGGAGGTCGGCAGCCCCAGCATTTT.

V and J are TRBV7-2 and TRBJ2-3; 8 nucleotides agree with TRBD2. The CDR3 runs to 14 residues. Per the germline V gene, CDR1 is SGHTA and CDR2 is FQGNSA. V was clipped by 6 bases and J by 3 bases; unmatched bases: 5. For the CDR3, the DNA is TGTGCCAGCAGTCGGGGGGGGAAAACAGATACGCAGTATTTT. The encoded protein is CASSRGGKTDTQYF.

This chain joins TRBV9 and TRBJ1-4; D is unclear. This CDR3 region has 17 residues. The V and J ends lost 2 bases and 5 bases respectively, with 19 bases between them. Germline CDR1 is SGDLS and CDR2 is YYNGEE. The CDR3 sequence: CASSVGRNPPTNEKLFF. The CDR3 DNA reads as TGTGCCAGCAGCGTCGGACGGAACCCCCCGACAAATGAAAAACTGTTTTTT. Together with reference TRBV9 and TRBJ1-4, the CDR3 gives the full variable domain: DSGVTQTPKHLITATGQRVTLRCSPRSGDLSVYWYQQSLDQGLQFLIQYYNGEERAKGNILERFSAQQFPDLHSELNLSSLELGDSALYFCASSVGRNPPTNEKLFFGSGTQLSVL.

The chain links TRBV2 to TRBJ2-5; D not resolved. V dropped 6 bases and J dropped 5 bases, with 7 bases sitting between them. CDR3 length equals 11 residues. Germline CDR1 reads SNHLY; CDR2 reads FYNNEI. Here the CDR3 reads CASREWETQYF. The CDR3 nucleotides read TGTGCCAGCAGGGAGTGGGAGACCCAGTACTTC.

As for this clone: The germline gene is not matched at one end of the junction; a read error may be the cause. The V and J genes are TRBV11-2 and TRBJ2-1; D gene uncertain. The CDR3 consists of 12 residues. Germline CDR1 is SGHAT and CDR2 is FQNNGV. In nucleotides, the CDR3 is TGTGCCAGCAGCTTAGGGCTACCAGAGCCGTTCTTC. Amino acids: CASSLGLPEPFF.

About this clone itself: The same CDR3 is also encoded by other DNA sequences in this sample. V gene TRBV19 combines with J gene TRBJ1-5; 9 nucleotides align to TRBD1. J lost 4 bases, V lost 4 bases, and 2 bases had no gene match. The CDR3 consists of 14 residues. Germline V CDR1 and CDR2: LNHDA, SQIVND (reference sequence). The CDR3: CASSTTGGNQPQHF. The DNA of the CDR3 is TGTGCCAGTAGTACGACAGGGGGTAATCAGCCCCAGCATTTT.

The genes are TRBV27 and TRBJ1-5; D uncertain. This CDR3 is built from 13 residues. Trimming took 6 bases from V and 4 from J, leaving 10 bases between them. Germline assignment: CDR1 MNHEY and CDR2 SMNVEV (reference sequence). CDR3 bases: TGTGCCAGCAGCATTCAGGCAAATCAGCCCCAGCATTTT. This encodes CASSIQANQPQHF.

The V call is TRBV28, the J call TRBJ2-7, with 11 bases identical to TRBD2. CDR3 length: 13 residues. V was clipped by 8 bases and J by 6 bases; unmatched bases: 6. Germline V gives CDR1 MDHEN, CDR2 SYDVKM. CDR3 region: CASGLAGGSEQYF. CDR3 in DNA: TGTGCCAGCGGCCTAGCGGGGGGTTCCGAGCAGTACTTC.

V gene TRBV18 combines with J gene TRBJ1-1; maybe TRBD1 (6 bases). V was pared by 3 bases and J by 3 bases, with 11 bases between. In germline, CDR1 is KGHSH, CDR2 LQKENI. This CDR3 is built from 14 residues. As DNA, the CDR3 is TGTGCCAGCTCACCGGGGGGCCAGGACACTGAAGCTTTCTTT. Its protein product is CASSPGGQDTEAFF.

This chain links TRBV30 with TRBJ1-4; TRBD1 matches 7 bases. Germline V gene data show CDR1 as GTSNPN and CDR2 as SVGIG (reference sequence). CDR3 length: 14 amino acids. After removal of 3 bases from V and 12 bases from J, the junction contained 13 bases not matched to a gene. The CDR3 loop reads CAWSIGGAVRELFF. The CDR3 DNA reads TGTGCCTGGAGCATAGGGGGCGCGGTTAGGGAACTGTTTTTT.

The chain has TRBV20-1 and TRBJ2-7; D is unclear. Germline V lookup: CDR1 DFQATT, CDR2 SNEGSKA (reference sequence). Trimming stripped 6 bases from V and 2 bases from J, with 8 bases between. This CDR3 contains 11 residues. CDR3 amino acids: CSALDAYEQYF. CDR3 in DNA: TGCAGTGCCCTCGACGCCTACGAGCAGTACTTC.

The chain links TRBV9 to TRBJ1-4; weak D call: TRBD1 (6 bases). With 6 bases removed from V and 8 bases from J, the gap between germline ends came to 14 bases. CDR3 length: 13 residues. From germline, CDR1 is SGDLS and CDR2 YYNGEE. The CDR3 here is CASTSTGDEKLFF. The CDR3 coding sequence is TGTGCCAGCACTTCGACAGGCGACGAAAAACTGTTTTTT.

This rearrangement joins TRBV2 to TRBJ2-5; TRBD1 matches 7 bases. The V segment lost 4 bases and the J segment 1 base; nucleotides outside the gene matches: 3. Germline V gives CDR1 SNHLY, CDR2 FYNNEI. This CDR3 region has 14 residues. CDR3: CASSVRDSQETQYF. CDR3 coding DNA: TGTGCCAGCAGTGTACGGGACAGCCAAGAGACCCAGTACTTC.

V is TRBV7-9 and J is TRBJ2-3; the match to TRBD2 covers 8 bases. Germline CDR1 and CDR2: SEHNR and FQNEAQ (reference sequence). The CDR3 sequence is 16 residues long. The junction had 10 bases not matched to a gene; V was cut back by 5 bases and J by 3 bases. The CDR3 region is CASSPPGPGGTDTQYF. The CDR3 DNA is TGTGCCAGCAGCCCTCCCGGCCCGGGGGGGACAGATACGCAGTATTTT.

This clone occurred once. The genes are TRBV27 and TRBJ2-5; 11 bases are shared with TRBD2. The CDR3 runs 16 residues. Germline assignment: CDR1 MNHEY and CDR2 SMNVEV (reference sequence). With V trimmed by 5 bases and J by 2 bases, 7 bases remained unmatched. Written as DNA, the CDR3 is TGTGCCAGCAGTACGGGACTAGCGGCTATACAAGAGACCCAGTACTTC. It translates to CASSTGLAAIQETQYF.

This clone is a singleton in its sample. The V and J genes are TRBV19 and TRBJ2-3, with TRBD2 matching 12 bases. With 6 bases clipped from V and 4 bases from J, the junction kept 8 bases outside the gene matches. Germline V gene data show CDR1 as LNHDA and CDR2 as SQIVND (reference sequence). This CDR3 contains 16 residues. The CDR3 nucleotides read TGTGCCAGTAGCCGAGCCGGGACTAGCGGGTCAGATACGCAGTATTTT. Translation gives CASSRAGTSGSDTQYF.